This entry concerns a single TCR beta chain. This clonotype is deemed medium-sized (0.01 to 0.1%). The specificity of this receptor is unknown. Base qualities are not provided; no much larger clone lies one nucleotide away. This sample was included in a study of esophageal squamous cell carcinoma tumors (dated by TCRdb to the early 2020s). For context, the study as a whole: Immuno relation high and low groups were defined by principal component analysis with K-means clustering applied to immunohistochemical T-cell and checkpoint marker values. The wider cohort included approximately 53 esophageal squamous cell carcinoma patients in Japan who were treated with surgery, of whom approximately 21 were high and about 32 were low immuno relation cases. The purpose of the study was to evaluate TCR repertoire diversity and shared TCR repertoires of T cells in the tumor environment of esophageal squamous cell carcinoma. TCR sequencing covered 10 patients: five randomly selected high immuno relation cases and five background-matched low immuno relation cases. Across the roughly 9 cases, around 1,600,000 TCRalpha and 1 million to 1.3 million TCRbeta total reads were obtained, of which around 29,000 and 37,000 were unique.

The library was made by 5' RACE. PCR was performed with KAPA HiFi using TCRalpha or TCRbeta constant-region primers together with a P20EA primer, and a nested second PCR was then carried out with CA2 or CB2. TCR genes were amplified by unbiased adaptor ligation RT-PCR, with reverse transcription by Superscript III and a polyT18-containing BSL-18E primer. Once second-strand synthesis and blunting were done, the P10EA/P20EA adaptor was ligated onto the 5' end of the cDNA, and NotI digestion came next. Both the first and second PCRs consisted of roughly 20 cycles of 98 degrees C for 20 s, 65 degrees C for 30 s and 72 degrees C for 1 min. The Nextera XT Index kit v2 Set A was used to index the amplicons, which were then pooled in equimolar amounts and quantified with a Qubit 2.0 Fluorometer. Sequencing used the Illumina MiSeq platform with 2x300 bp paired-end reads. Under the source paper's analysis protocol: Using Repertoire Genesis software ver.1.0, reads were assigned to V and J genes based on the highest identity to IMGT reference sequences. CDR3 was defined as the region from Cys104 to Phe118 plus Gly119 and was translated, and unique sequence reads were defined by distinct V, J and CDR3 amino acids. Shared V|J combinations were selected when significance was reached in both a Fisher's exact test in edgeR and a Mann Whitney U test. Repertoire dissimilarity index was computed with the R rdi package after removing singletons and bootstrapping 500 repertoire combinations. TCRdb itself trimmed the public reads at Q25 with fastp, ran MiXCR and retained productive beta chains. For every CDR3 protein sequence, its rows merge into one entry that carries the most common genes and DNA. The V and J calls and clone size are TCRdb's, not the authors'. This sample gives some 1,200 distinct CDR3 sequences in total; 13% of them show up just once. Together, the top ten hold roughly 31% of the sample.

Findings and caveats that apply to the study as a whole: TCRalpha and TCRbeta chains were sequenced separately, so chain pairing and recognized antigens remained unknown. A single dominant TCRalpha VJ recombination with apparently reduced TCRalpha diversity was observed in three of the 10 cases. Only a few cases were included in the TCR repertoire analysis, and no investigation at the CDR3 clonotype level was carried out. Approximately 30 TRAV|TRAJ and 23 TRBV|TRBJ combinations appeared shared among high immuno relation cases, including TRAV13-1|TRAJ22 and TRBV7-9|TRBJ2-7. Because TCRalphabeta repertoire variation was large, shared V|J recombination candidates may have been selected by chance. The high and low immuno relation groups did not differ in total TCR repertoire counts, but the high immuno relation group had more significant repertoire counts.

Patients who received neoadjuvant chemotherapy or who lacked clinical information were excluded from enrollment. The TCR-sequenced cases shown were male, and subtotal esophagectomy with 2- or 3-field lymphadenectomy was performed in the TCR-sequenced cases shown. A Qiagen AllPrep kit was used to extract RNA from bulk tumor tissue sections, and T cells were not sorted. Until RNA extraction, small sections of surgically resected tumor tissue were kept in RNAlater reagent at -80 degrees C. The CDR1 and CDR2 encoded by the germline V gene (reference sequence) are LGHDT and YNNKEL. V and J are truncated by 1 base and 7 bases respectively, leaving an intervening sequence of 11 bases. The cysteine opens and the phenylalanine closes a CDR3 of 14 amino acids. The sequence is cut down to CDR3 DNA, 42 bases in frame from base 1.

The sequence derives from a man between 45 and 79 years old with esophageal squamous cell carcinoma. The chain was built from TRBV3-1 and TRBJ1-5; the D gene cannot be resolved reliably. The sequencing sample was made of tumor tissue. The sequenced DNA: TGTGCCAGCAGCCAAGCAGGATCTGCGCAGCCCCAGCATTTT. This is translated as CASSQAGSAQPQHF.